A selection of T cell receptor beta chains follows, all from one sample in a study of neurological immune-mediated disorders. TCRdb ran MiXCR on the 5' RACE reads and lists one entry per CDR3 protein. The sample includes about 77,000 distinct CDR3 sequences, approximately 10% seen only once; the top ten take around 1.7%. Sequenced material: PBMCs. The receptors originated from a man in his fifties or sixties in good health. CDR3s include the opening cysteine and the closing phenylalanine or tryptophan. D genes are given only for firm matches. Expanded clones get a size class; other rows say once, few or many, or leave the size out.

clone_size: many
d_call: TRBD2
v_call: TRBV6-6
j_call: TRBJ2-7
cdr3_nt: TGTGCCAGCAGTTACTCGGGGGGTAGCGGGAGTGTTTACGAGCAGTACTTC
cdr3_aa: CASSYSGGSGSVYEQYF

clone_size: many
d_call: .
v_call: TRBV20-1
j_call: TRBJ2-4
cdr3_nt: TGCAGTGCTGTGAACCGAGTTTTAGCCAAAAACATTCAGTACTTC
cdr3_aa: CSAVNRVLAKNIQYF

clone_size: many
d_call: TRBD2
v_call: TRBV5-1
j_call: TRBJ2-5
cdr3_nt: TGCGCCAGCAGCTTGACTAGCGGGGGGGCCCACGAGACCCAGTACTTC
cdr3_aa: CASSLTSGGAHETQYF

clone_size: many
d_call: TRBD1
v_call: TRBV20-1
j_call: TRBJ1-3
cdr3_nt: TGCAGTGCGGGAACGGACAGGGGTGGAAACACCATATATTTT
cdr3_aa: CSAGTDRGGNTIYF

clone_size: many
d_call: .
v_call: TRBV20-1
j_call: TRBJ1-1
cdr3_nt: TGCAGTGCTAGAGGCGACAGTTCTGACCCTGAAGCTTTCTTT
cdr3_aa: CSARGDSSDPEAFF

clone_size: many
d_call: .
v_call: TRBV9
j_call: TRBJ2-7
cdr3_nt: TGTGCCAGCAGCGTAGCGTCGACGGGGATCTACGAGCAGTACTTC
cdr3_aa: CASSVASTGIYEQYF

clone_size: many
d_call: TRBD2
v_call: TRBV10-3
j_call: TRBJ2-1
cdr3_nt: TGTGCCTCAGGACTAGCGGGAGAGAGTCCCTACAATGAGCAGTTCTTC
cdr3_aa: CASGLAGESPYNEQFF

clone_size: many
d_call: TRBD1
v_call: TRBV7-6
j_call: TRBJ2-2
cdr3_nt: TGTGCCAGCAGCTCTCTACGACAGGGGGCGGTTGGGGAGCTGTTTTTT
cdr3_aa: CASSSLRQGAVGELFF

clone_size: many
d_call: .
v_call: TRBV6-1
j_call: TRBJ1-6
cdr3_nt: TGTGCCAGCAGTGTGACCCGGGGGAATAATTCACCCCTCCACTTT
cdr3_aa: CASSVTRGNNSPLHF

clone_size: many
d_call: TRBD2
v_call: TRBV6-5
j_call: TRBJ2-3
cdr3_nt: TGTGCCAGCAGTTACGGGATAGCGGGGGTATATACGCAGTATTTT
cdr3_aa: CASSYGIAGVYTQYF

clone_size: .
d_call: TRBD1
v_call: TRBV20-1
j_call: TRBJ2-3
cdr3_nt: TGCAGTGCTACCCCGGGACAGGGGGTCACAGATACGCAGTATTTT
cdr3_aa: CSATPGQGVTDTQYF

clone_size: many
d_call: TRBD1
v_call: TRBV27
j_call: TRBJ1-3
cdr3_nt: TGTGCCAGCGGAAACGACAGGGCCAACACCATATATTTT
cdr3_aa: CASGNDRANTIYF

clone_size: many
d_call: TRBD2
v_call: TRBV5-5
j_call: TRBJ2-4
cdr3_nt: TGTGCCAGCAGCCAGACGGGGGAGGGGAACATTCAGTACTTC
cdr3_aa: CASSQTGEGNIQYF

clone_size: many
d_call: TRBD1
v_call: TRBV6-1
j_call: TRBJ1-2
cdr3_nt: TGTGCCAGCAGTGGAGGGGACTTTCGACAGGGGGGGGACTATGGCTACACCTTC
cdr3_aa: CASSGGDFRQGGDYGYTF

clone_size: many
d_call: .
v_call: TRBV7-3
j_call: TRBJ2-3
cdr3_nt: TGTGCCAGCAGCCTTATCCCTTCGCGCACAGATACGCAGTATTTT
cdr3_aa: CASSLIPSRTDTQYF

clone_size: many
d_call: .
v_call: TRBV28
j_call: TRBJ2-7
cdr3_nt: TGTGCCAGCGGACCTCCTAGATCCTCCTACGAGCAGTACTTC
cdr3_aa: CASGPPRSSYEQYF

clone_size: many
d_call: TRBD2
v_call: TRBV7-2
j_call: TRBJ2-7
cdr3_nt: TGTGCCAGCAGCCCACTAGCGGGAGCTGGGGAGCAGTACTTC
cdr3_aa: CASSPLAGAGEQYF

clone_size: many
d_call: .
v_call: TRBV6-5
j_call: TRBJ2-7
cdr3_nt: TGTGCCAGCAGTTACTCCGGGTTCGCCTACGAGCAGTACTTC
cdr3_aa: CASSYSGFAYEQYF

clone_size: many
d_call: .
v_call: TRBV20-1
j_call: TRBJ1-1
cdr3_nt: TGCAGTGCCTCGGACGGGGTAGAAGCTTTCTTT
cdr3_aa: CSASDGVEAFF

clone_size: many
d_call: .
v_call: TRBV6-2/TRBV6-3
j_call: TRBJ2-7
cdr3_nt: TGTGCCAGCAGTTCCGGACTTTCTTCCTACGAGCAGTACTTC
cdr3_aa: CASSSGLSSYEQYF

clone_size: many
d_call: .
v_call: TRBV7-2
j_call: TRBJ2-2
cdr3_nt: TGTGCCAGCAGCTTAACGGTGGGCGGAACCGGGGAGCTGTTTTTT
cdr3_aa: CASSLTVGGTGELFF

clone_size: many
d_call: .
v_call: TRBV28
j_call: TRBJ2-6
cdr3_nt: TGTGCCAGCAGTTTAAGTCTTGCTTACTCTGGGGCCAACGTCCTGACTTTC
cdr3_aa: CASSLSLAYSGANVLTF

clone_size: many
d_call: .
v_call: TRBV15
j_call: TRBJ2-2
cdr3_nt: TGTGCCACCAGCGCCTCTGGCCGCGGCACCGGGGAGCTGTTTTTT
cdr3_aa: CATSASGRGTGELFF